Shown below are 29 T cell receptor beta chains from a single sample sequenced in a study of blood T cells in healthy people across ages. A second PCR, run for about 7 to 11 cycles, used a sample-barcoded 5' primer plus a J-beta primer mix. Each CDR3 protein is one row after TCRdb ran MiXCR on the 5' RACE reads. The sample has 540,000 or so distinct CDR3 sequences; 25% to 30% are singletons. The sequencing sample was made of blood. The receptor set was obtained from a woman aged 70-85 years in good health.

Here the CDR3 DNA reads TGTGCCAGCAGCCGTAGACAGGGTTACGAGCAGTACTTC. This codes for CASSRRQGYEQYF. V usage is TRBV7-2 and J usage is TRBJ2-7, with 7 bases fitting TRBD1. Germline CDR1 reads SGHTA; CDR2 reads FQGNSA. CDR3 length: 13 amino acids. Trimming at V came to 5 bases and at J to 4 bases, leaving 5 bases not matched to a gene. Drawing the rest from reference TRBV7-2 and TRBJ2-7, the complete variable domain is GAGVSQSPSNKVTEKGKDVELRCDPISGHTALYWYRQSLGQGLEFLIYFQGNSAPDKSGLPSDRFSAERTGGSVSTLTIQRTQQEDSAVYLCASSRRQGYEQYFGPGTRLTVT.

This clonotype was recorded a few times. The rearrangement links TRBV4-3 to TRBJ2-7; TRBD1 matches at 8 bases. V shed 4 bases, J shed 5 bases, and the junction held 7 bases outside the gene matches. CDR3 length equals 14 residues. CDR1 is LGHNA and CDR2 is YSLEER in the germline V gene. CDR3 region: CASSPSTGVDEQYF. The CDR3 DNA reads TGCGCCAGCAGCCCTTCGACAGGGGTTGACGAGCAGTACTTC.

V and J are TRBV5-1 and TRBJ2-6, with TRBD1 as a possible D gene (5 bases). CDR1 SGHRS and CDR2 YFSETQ come from the germline V gene. The V gene lost 0 bases and the J gene lost 0 bases, with 13 bases spanning the gap. The CDR3 runs to 18 residues. The CDR3 bases are TGCGCCAGCAGCTTGGTGATCCAGCAGGGCTCTGGGGCCAACGTCCTGACTTTC. It is translated as CASSLVIQQGSGANVLTF.

The V call is TRBV11-1, the J call TRBJ1-2; possible D gene TRBD1, 6 bases. V lost 5 bases and J 8 bases, leaving 18 bases between the germline ends. The germline V gene encodes CDR1 SGHAT and CDR2 FQDESV (reference sequence). CDR3 length equals 14 residues. DNA for the CDR3: TGTGCCAGCAGCAATGCTGGGGGGGCCGGGGGCTACACCTTC. Translating gives CASSNAGGAGGYTF.

V gene TRBV6-2 or TRBV6-3 combines with J gene TRBJ2-5; D not resolved. Germline CDR1 reads MNHEY; CDR2 reads SVGEGT. The V and J ends lost 7 bases and 5 bases respectively, with 14 bases between them. This CDR3 contains 13 residues. CDR3 sequence (DNA): TGTGCCAGCAAAAGGCCTTATTGGGAGACCCAGTACTTC. Encoded protein: CASKRPYWETQYF.

The chain has TRBV7-2 and TRBJ2-5, with 8 bases matching TRBD1. This CDR3 has 17 amino acids. V lost 2 bases to trimming and J lost 3 bases; unmatched junction nucleotides: 11. The germline V gene has CDR1 SGHTA and CDR2 FQGNSA. In DNA, the CDR3 is TGTGCCAGCAGCTTATATCATTGGAGGACAGGGAAAGAGACCCAGTACTTC. Translated: CASSLYHWRTGKETQYF.

This clonotype showed up just a few times. The genes are TRBV7-6 and TRBJ2-3; D call uncertain. The V end lost 1 base, the J end lost 2 bases, and 10 bases lay between the germline ends. Germline CDR1 SGHVS, CDR2 FNYEAQ. The CDR3 runs to 15 residues. This chain's CDR3 is CASSLGAVNTDTQYF. The CDR3 region has the DNA TGTGCCAGCAGCTTAGGGGCAGTTAACACAGATACGCAGTATTTT.

V is TRBV12-3 or TRBV12-4 and J is TRBJ2-5; possible D gene TRBD2, 6 bases. The CDR3 loop spans 14 amino acids. V was trimmed by 2 bases and J by 11 bases, leaving 18 bases between them. The CDR3 nucleotides read TGTGCCAGCAGTTTAATGGGGAACCCGGGGGAGCAGTACTTC. Translating it yields CASSLMGNPGEQYF.

This clonotype was found a few times. The chain uses TRBV29-1 and TRBJ2-7, with TRBD1 matching 7 bases. Germline V CDR1 and CDR2: SQVTM, ANQGSEA. V gave up 1 base and J gave up 4 bases; unmatched junction bases: 10. This CDR3 contains 15 residues. Here the CDR3 DNA reads TGCAGCGTTGAAGTTAGGCCAGGGGGAAGTTACGAGCAGTACTTC. This translates into CSVEVRPGGSYEQYF.

This clonotype has a handful of counts. The chain employs TRBV7-2 and TRBJ2-3; 9 bases align to TRBD2. From germline, CDR1 is SGHTA and CDR2 FQGNSA. The CDR3 spans 16 residues. The V segment lost 5 bases and the J segment 2 bases; nucleotides outside the gene matches: 8. The CDR3 here is CASSRVAGALTDTQYF. The CDR3 bases are TGTGCCAGCAGCAGAGTAGCGGGGGCCCTCACAGATACGCAGTATTTT.

A remark on this clonotype: One junction end does not reproduce the germline sequence, and a read error may be involved. The rearrangement links TRBV7-2 to TRBJ2-1; TRBD2 agrees at 11 bases. This CDR3 is built from 14 residues. The germline gives CDR1 SGHTA, CDR2 FQGNSA. The CDR3 nucleotides read TGTGCCAGCAGCCTAGCGGGGGGCTTTAATGAGCAGTTCTTC. It codes for CASSLAGGFNEQFF.

The J gene is TRBJ1-2, the V gene TRBV6-1; 12 bases align to TRBD1. Germline CDR1 is MNHNS and CDR2 is SASEGT. Trimming at V came to 4 bases and at J to 0 bases, leaving 6 bases not matched to a gene. The CDR3 sequence is 17 residues long. The CDR3 region is CASSGGTGGTANYGYTF. Written as DNA, the CDR3 is TGTGCCAGCAGTGGGGGGACAGGGGGCACCGCTAACTATGGCTACACCTTC.

The chain employs TRBV20-1 and TRBJ1-6, with no clear D. The length of the CDR3 is 13 residues. Germline loops: CDR1 DFQATT, CDR2 SNEGSKA (reference sequence). V gave up 3 bases and J gave up 10 bases, with 13 bases separating them. The CDR3, as DNA: TGCAGTGCTAGGAACTTTCTGGGATCACCCCTCCACTTT. Its translation: CSARNFLGSPLHF.

This clonotype was recorded a few times. Relative to the germline gene, one junction end is altered; a read error may explain this. This chain connects TRBV20-1 to TRBJ2-5; 7 bases match TRBD1. Germline CDR1 reads DFQATT; CDR2 reads SNEGSKA (reference sequence). CDR3 length: 14 residues. CDR3 nucleotides: TGCAGTGCGTCACAGGGGACCCGCCAAGAGGCCCAGTACTTC. Its protein product is CSASQGTRQEAQYF.

This chain uses TRBV6-2 or TRBV6-3 with TRBJ2-5, with 8 bases identical to TRBD2. The CDR3 runs 15 residues. Germline CDR1 reads MNHEY; CDR2 reads SVGEGT. With V trimmed by 6 bases and J by 1 base, 7 bases remained unmatched. CDR3 DNA sequence: TGTGCCAGCAGAAGCGGGGGAATCGGCCAAGAGACCCAGTACTTC. As protein: CASRSGGIGQETQYF.

V and J are TRBV20-1 and TRBJ2-7, with D unresolved. Trimming removed 1 base from V and 3 bases from J, with 7 bases in between. The length of the CDR3 is 12 residues. Germline values: CDR1 DFQATT, CDR2 SNEGSKA (reference sequence). DNA for the CDR3: TGCAGTGCTAGAGTACCACTCTACGAGCAGTACTTC. Protein sequence: CSARVPLYEQYF.

The rearrangement uses TRBV20-1 and TRBJ2-3; TRBD2 matches at 9 bases. V was pared by 7 bases and J by 0 bases, with 11 bases of the junction left unmatched. The CDR3 contains 16 residues. CDR1 is DFQATT, CDR2 SNEGSKA, per germline (reference sequence). Here the CDR3 DNA reads TGCAGTGGGAGGAGGGCTAGCGGGACTAGCACAGATACGCAGTATTTT. Its protein product is CSGRRASGTSTDTQYF.

This clonotype has a handful of counts. The CDR3 loop reads CASSSGQGGNEQFF. CDR3 nucleotides: TGTGCCAGCAGTTCTGGACAGGGGGGCAATGAGCAGTTCTTC. The chain combines TRBV12-3 or TRBV12-4 with TRBJ2-1; 10 nucleotides align to TRBD1. V trimming: 4 bases; J trimming: 6 bases; junction bases outside the gene matches: 3. This CDR3 contains 14 residues.

This clonotype was seen a few times. This sequence joins TRBV20-1 and TRBJ2-7, with D perhaps TRBD2 (6 bases). The ends were cut back, 0 bases at V and 3 bases at J, with 9 bases in the middle. The CDR3 runs 13 residues. Looked up from germline, CDR1 is DFQATT and CDR2 is SNEGSKA (reference sequence). The CDR3 sequence: CSAREGGFYEQYF. CDR3 DNA sequence: TGCAGTGCTAGAGAGGGGGGTTTCTACGAGCAGTACTTC.

The rearrangement joins TRBV11-2 to TRBJ2-5, with 13 bases identical to TRBD2. The J call may be incorrect, as the DNA end agrees better with TRBJ2-1. In germline, CDR1 is SGHAT, CDR2 FQNNGV. This CDR3 region has 17 residues. CDR3 region: CASSLRTSGGGMNEQFF. The CDR3 nucleotides read TGTGCCAGCAGCTTACGCACTAGCGGGGGGGGCATGAATGAGCAGTTCTTC.

This clonotype was detected a few times. A read error may account for a junction end that differs from germline. This chain links TRBV19 with TRBJ1-1; D is ambiguous. The CDR3 loop spans 13 amino acids. Germline-derived CDR1 and CDR2 are LNHDA and SQIVND (reference sequence). In nucleotides, the CDR3 is TGCGCCAGTAGCGACACAATGAACACTGAAGCTTTCTTT. Amino acids: CASSDTMNTEAFF.

In its sample, this clonotype was seen many times. V is TRBV11-3 and J is TRBJ2-7; no reliable D call. Germline assignment: CDR1 SGHNT and CDR2 YENEEA. The CDR3 consists of 14 residues. Trimming removed 5 bases from V and 5 bases from J, with 16 bases in between. The CDR3 sequence: CASSLSNGPHEQYF. The CDR3 DNA reads TGTGCCAGCAGCCTATCAAACGGGCCCCACGAGCAGTACTTC.

This clonotype has only a few counts. V gene TRBV4-3 combines with J gene TRBJ2-7, with TRBD1 matching 10 bases. Germline V gene sequence: CDR1 LGHNA, CDR2 YSLEER. The CDR3 sequence is 16 residues long. The trim removed 2 bases at V and 0 bases at J, leaving 4 bases unmatched. CDR3 loop: CASSQSWTGGSYEQYF. Here the CDR3 DNA reads TGCGCCAGCAGCCAATCCTGGACAGGGGGCTCCTACGAGCAGTACTTC.

This clonotype was seen more than once but under ten times. V gene TRBV11-2 combines with J gene TRBJ1-1, with D possibly being TRBD1 (5 bases). The CDR3 extends over 13 amino acids. Germline V lookup: CDR1 SGHAT, CDR2 FQNNGV. Trimming removed 7 bases at V and 3 bases at J, with 12 bases between. DNA of the CDR3: TGTGCCAGCACCCTTCAGGGTTACACTGAAGCTTTCTTT. This sequence encodes CASTLQGYTEAFF. The entire variable domain, with the rest obtained from reference TRBV11-2 and TRBJ1-1, is as follows: EAGVAQSPRYKIIEKRQSVAFWCNPISGHATLYWYQQILGQGPKLLIQFQNNGVVDDSQLPKDRFSAERLKGVDSTLKIQPAKLEDSAVYLCASTLQGYTEAFFGQGTRLTVV.

This clonotype was seen a few times. The chain combines TRBV20-1 with TRBJ1-2; 7 bases agree with TRBD1. This CDR3 spans 15 amino acids. V was pared by 5 bases and J by 7 bases, with 16 bases of the junction left unmatched. Germline assignment: CDR1 DFQATT and CDR2 SNEGSKA (reference sequence). In DNA form, the CDR3 reads TGCAGTGCTCCCGCCCGAAACAGGGGTTTGGTTGGCTACACCTTC. Its protein product is CSAPARNRGLVGYTF.

V gene TRBV7-2 combines with J gene TRBJ2-5; TRBD1 agrees at 9 bases. The J call could be wrong; TRBJ2-1 is a better fit for the DNA end. There are 14 residues in the CDR3. The germline V gene has CDR1 SGHTA and CDR2 FQGNSA. CDR3 nucleotide sequence: TGTGCCAGCAGCGCTCAGACAGGGGGCAATGAGCAGTTCTTC. Translation gives CASSAQTGGNEQFF.

A few counts support this clonotype. The chain uses TRBV20-1 and TRBJ1-2, with D possibly being TRBD1 (6 bases). The CDR3 extends over 16 amino acids. CDR1 is DFQATT and CDR2 is SNEGSKA in the germline V gene (reference sequence). V lost 0 bases and J 4 bases, leaving 18 bases between the germline ends. CDR3 DNA sequence: TGCAGTGCTAGAGATCGCCCTGACAGGTCCCTCTATGGCTACACCTTC. Protein sequence: CSARDRPDRSLYGYTF.

This clonotype was found a few times. V usage is TRBV11-2 and J usage is TRBJ1-4; D not resolved. V gave up 6 bases and J gave up 4 bases, with 12 bases separating them. The CDR3 runs to 14 residues. Germline CDR1 SGHAT, CDR2 FQNNGV. The CDR3, as DNA: TGTGCCAGCAGAGAAGACACCTATAATGAAAAACTGTTTTTT. Translating gives CASREDTYNEKLFF.

This chain uses TRBV28 with TRBJ2-3; possible D gene TRBD1, 6 bases. Looked up from germline, CDR1 is MDHEN and CDR2 is SYDVKM. Deletions cut 5 bases from V and 7 bases from J, with 7 bases between. This CDR3 comprises 11 residues. The CDR3 spells CASSTGHTQYF. CDR3 nucleotide sequence: TGTGCCAGCAGTACAGGGCATACGCAGTATTTT.